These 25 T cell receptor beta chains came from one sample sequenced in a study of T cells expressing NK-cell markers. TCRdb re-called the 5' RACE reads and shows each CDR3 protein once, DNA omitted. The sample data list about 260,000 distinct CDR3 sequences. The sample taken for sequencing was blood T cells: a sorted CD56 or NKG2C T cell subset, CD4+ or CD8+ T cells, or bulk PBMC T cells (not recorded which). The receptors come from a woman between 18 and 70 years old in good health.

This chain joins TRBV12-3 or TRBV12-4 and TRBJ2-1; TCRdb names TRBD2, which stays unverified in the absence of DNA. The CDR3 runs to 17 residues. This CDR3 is CASSFLTSSGGTNEQFF.

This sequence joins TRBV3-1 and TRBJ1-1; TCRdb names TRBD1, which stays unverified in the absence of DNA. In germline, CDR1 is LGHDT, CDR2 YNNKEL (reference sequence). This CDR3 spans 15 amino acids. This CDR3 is CASSQVGTGETEAFF.

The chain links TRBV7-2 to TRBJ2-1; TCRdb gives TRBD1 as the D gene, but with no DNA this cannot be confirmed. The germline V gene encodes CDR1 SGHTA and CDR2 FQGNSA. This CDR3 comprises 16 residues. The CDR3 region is CASSLETGGFYNEQFF.

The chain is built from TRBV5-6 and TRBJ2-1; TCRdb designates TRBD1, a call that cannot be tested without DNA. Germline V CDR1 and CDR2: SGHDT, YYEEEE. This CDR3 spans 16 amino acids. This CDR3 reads CASSLTGGYSYNEQFF.

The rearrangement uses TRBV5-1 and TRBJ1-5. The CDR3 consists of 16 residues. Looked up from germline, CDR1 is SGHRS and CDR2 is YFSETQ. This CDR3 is CASSPTRGGASQPQHF.

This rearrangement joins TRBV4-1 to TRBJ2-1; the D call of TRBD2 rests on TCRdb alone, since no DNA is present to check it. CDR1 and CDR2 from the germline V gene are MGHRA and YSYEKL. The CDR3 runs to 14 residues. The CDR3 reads CASSIRGGDNEQFF.

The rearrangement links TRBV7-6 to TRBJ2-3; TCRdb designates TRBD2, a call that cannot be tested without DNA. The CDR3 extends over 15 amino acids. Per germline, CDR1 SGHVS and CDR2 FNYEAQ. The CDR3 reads CASSERVGFADTQYF.

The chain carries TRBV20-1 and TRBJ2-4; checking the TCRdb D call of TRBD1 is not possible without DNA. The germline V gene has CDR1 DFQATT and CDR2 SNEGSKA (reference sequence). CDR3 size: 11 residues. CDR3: CSASTPDREDF.

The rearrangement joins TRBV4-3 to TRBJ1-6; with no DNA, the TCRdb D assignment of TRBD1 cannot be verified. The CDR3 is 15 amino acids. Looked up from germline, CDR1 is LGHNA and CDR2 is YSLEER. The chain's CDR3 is CASSGGTVHNSPLHF.

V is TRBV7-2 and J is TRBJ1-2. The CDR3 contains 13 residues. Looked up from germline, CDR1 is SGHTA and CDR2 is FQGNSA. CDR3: CASSWTDLYGYTF. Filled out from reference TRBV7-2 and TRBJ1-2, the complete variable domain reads GAGVSQSPSNKVTEKGKDVELRCDPISGHTALYWYRQSLGQGLEFLIYFQGNSAPDKSGLPSDRFSAERTGGSVSTLTIQRTQQEDSAVYLCASSWTDLYGYTFGSGTRLTVV.

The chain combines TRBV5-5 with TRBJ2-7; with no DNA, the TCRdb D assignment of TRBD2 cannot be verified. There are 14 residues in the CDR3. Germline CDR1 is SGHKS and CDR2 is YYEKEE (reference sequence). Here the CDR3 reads CASSFTSFFGEQYF.

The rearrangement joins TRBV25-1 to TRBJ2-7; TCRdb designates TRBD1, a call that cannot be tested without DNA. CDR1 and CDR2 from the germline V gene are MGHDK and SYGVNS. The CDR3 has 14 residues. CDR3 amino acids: CASSARDTSYEQYF.

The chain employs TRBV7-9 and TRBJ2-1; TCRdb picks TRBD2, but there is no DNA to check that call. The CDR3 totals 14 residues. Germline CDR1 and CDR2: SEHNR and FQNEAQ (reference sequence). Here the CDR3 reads CASSLRGRDNEQFF. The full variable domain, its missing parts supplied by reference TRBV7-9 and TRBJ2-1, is DTGVSQNPRHKITKRGQNVTFRCDPISEHNRLYWYRQTLGQGPEFLTYFQNEAQLEKSRLLSDRFSAERPKGSFSTLEIQRTEQGDSAMYLCASSLRGRDNEQFFGPGTRLTVL.

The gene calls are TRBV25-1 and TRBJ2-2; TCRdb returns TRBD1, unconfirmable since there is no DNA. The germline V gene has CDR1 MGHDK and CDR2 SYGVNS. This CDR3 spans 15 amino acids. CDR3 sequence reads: CASSKTGTSTGELFF.

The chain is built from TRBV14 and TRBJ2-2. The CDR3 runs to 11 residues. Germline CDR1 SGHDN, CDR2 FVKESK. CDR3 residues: CASSHTGELFF.

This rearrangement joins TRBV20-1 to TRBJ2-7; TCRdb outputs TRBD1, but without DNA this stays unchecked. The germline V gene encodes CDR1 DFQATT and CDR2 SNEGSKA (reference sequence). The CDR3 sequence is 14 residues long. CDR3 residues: CSAYTGTRPYEQYF.

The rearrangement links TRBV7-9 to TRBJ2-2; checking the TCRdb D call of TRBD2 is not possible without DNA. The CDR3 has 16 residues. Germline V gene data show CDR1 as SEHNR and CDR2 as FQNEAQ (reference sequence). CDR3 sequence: CASSLANGVPTGELFF.

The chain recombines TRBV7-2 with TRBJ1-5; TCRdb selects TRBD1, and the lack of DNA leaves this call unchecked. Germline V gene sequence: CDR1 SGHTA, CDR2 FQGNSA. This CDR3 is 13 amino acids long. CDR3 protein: CASSFGQSRPQHF.

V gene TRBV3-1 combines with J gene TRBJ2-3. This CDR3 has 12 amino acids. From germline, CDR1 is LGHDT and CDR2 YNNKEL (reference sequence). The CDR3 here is CASSQVADTQYF.

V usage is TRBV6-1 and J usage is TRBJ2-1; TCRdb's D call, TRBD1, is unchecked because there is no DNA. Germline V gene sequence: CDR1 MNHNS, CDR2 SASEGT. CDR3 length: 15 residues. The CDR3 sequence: CASSPGQGVYNEQFF.

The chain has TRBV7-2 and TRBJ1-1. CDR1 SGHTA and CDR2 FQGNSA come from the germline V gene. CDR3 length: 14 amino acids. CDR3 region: CASSLRKGSTEAFF.

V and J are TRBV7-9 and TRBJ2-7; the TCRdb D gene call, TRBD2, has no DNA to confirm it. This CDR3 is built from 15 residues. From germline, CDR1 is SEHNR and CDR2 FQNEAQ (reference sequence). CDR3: CASSSLAGRLYEQYF. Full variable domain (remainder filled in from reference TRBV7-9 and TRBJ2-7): DTGVSQNPRHKITKRGQNVTFRCDPISEHNRLYWYRQTLGQGPEFLTYFQNEAQLEKSRLLSDRFSAERPKGSFSTLEIQRTEQGDSAMYLCASSSLAGRLYEQYFGPGTRLTVT.

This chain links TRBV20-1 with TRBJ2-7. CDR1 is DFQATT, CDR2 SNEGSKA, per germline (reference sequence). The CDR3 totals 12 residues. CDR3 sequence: CSARPSGSPLYF.

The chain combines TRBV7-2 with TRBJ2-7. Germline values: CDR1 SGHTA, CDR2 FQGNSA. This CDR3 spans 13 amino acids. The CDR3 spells CASSRGRLYEQYF.

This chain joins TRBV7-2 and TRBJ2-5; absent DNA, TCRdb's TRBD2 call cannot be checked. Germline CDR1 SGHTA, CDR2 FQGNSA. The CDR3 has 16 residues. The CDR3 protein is CASSYAPLAGRETQYF. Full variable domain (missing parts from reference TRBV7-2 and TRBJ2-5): GAGVSQSPSNKVTEKGKDVELRCDPISGHTALYWYRQSLGQGLEFLIYFQGNSAPDKSGLPSDRFSAERTGGSVSTLTIQRTQQEDSAVYLCASSYAPLAGRETQYFGPGTRLLVL.